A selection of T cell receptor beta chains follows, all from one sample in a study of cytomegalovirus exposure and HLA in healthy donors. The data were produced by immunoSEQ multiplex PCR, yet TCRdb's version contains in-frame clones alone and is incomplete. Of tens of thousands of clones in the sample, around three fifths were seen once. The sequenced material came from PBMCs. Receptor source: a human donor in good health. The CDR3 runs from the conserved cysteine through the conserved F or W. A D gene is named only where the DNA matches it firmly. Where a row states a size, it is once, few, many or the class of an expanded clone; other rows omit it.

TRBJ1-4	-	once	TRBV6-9	TGTGCCAGCAGTTACTACATCACAGGCATGGGGACTAATGAAAAACTGTTTTTT	CASSYYITGMGTNEKLFF
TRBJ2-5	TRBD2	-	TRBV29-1	TGCAGCGTGGAGGCTAGCGGGGGGCAAGAGACCCAGTACTTC	CSVEASGGQETQYF
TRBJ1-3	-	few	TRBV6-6	TGTGCCAGCAGTGGGGGGGCAGGGAGTAACACCATATATTTT	CASSGGAGSNTIYF
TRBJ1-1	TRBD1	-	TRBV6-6	TGTGCCAGCAAGCTACAGGGGTCTTCGCACACTGAAGCTTTCTTT	CASKLQGSSHTEAFF
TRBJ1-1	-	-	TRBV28	TGTGCCAGCAGCCTAGTGGGGCTGACAATAGGGACTGAAGCTTTCTTT	CASSLVGLTIGTEAFF
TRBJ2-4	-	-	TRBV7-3	TGTGCCAGCAGCTTGGGCAGAACCAAAAACATTCAGTACTTC	CASSLGRTKNIQYF
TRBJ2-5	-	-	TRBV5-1	TGCGCCAGCAGCCCCCGGGGAAGCTATTACCAAGAGACCCAGTACTTC	CASSPRGSYYQETQYF
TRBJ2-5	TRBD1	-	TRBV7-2	TGTGCCAGCAGCCGCATAAGGACAGGCCAAGAGACCCAGTACTTC	CASSRIRTGQETQYF
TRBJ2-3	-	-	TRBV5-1	TGCGCCAGCAGCTTCTCAGGGGACCTTAGCACAGATACGCAGTATTTT	CASSFSGDLSTDTQYF
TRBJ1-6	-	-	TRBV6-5	TGTGCCAGCCAGACCTATAATTCACCCCTCCACTTT	CASQTYNSPLHF
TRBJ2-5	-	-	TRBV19	TGTGCCAGTAGTAGTCTCCGGCAGCCGGGGGAGACCCAGTACTTC	CASSSLRQPGETQYF
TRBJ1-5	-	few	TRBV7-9	TGTTCCAGCACCCTACAGGGTTACAGCAATCAGCCCCAGCATTTT	CSSTLQGYSNQPQHF
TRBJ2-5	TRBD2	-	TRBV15	TGTGCCACCAGCTGGGGACTAGCGGGTGAGACCCAGTACTTC	CATSWGLAGETQYF
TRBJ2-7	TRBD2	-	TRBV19	TGTGCCAGTAGTTCACACCGGGAGGGCGAGCAGTACTTC	CASSSHREGEQYF
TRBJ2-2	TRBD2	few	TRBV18	TGTGCCAGCTCACCACGGACGGGAGGGACCGGGGAGCTGTTTTTT	CASSPRTGGTGELFF
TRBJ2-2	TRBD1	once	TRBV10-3	TGTGCCATCAGTGGGACAGGGGGAGGAACCGGGGAGCTGTTTTTT	CAISGTGGGTGELFF
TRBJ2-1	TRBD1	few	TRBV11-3	TGTGCCAGCAGCTTAGGCGGGACAGGGATCTCCTACAATGAGCAGTTCTTC	CASSLGGTGISYNEQFF
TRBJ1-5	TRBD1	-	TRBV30	TGTGCCTGGACCGACCGGGACAGTTTTTTAGCGGGCAATCAGCCCCAGCATTTT	CAWTDRDSFLAGNQPQHF
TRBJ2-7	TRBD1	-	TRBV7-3	TGTGCCAGCGGACAGGGTTACGAGCAGTACTTC	CASGQGYEQYF
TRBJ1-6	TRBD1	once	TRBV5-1	TGCGCCAGCGGGACAGGGGACCATTCACCCCTCCACTTT	CASGTGDHSPLHF
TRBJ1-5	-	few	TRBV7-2	TGTGCCAGCAGCTTATACAGCAGGAATCAGCCCCAGCATTTT	CASSLYSRNQPQHF
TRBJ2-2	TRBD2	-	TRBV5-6	TGTGCCAGCAGCTCCCTGGATAGCGGGGGCCTGAACACCGGGGAGCTGTTTTTT	CASSSLDSGGLNTGELFF
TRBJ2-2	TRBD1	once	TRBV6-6	TGTGCCAGCAGTGACAGACAGGGAAGCACCGGGGAGCTGTTTTTT	CASSDRQGSTGELFF
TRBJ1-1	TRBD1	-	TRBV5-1	TGCGCCAGCAGCCTAAGACAGGGCTCTGAAGCTTTCTTT	CASSLRQGSEAFF
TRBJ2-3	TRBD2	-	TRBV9	TGTGCCAGCAGCGTAGGTCGGGGGGGCACAGATACGCAGTATTTT	CASSVGRGGTDTQYF
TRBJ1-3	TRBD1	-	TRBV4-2	TGTGCCAGCAGCCAAGACGTTGGACAGGGGATTTCTGGAAACACCATATATTTT	CASSQDVGQGISGNTIYF
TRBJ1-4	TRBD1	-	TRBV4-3	TGCGCCAGCAGCCCGACAGGGAGAGGGGAAAAACTGTTTTTT	CASSPTGRGEKLFF
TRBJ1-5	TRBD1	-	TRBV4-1	TGCGCCAGCAGCCAGGAAGACAGGGCGAATCAGCCCCAGCATTTT	CASSQEDRANQPQHF
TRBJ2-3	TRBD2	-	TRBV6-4	TGTGCCAGCAGTAGAAGCGGGGGGGCAGATACGCAGTATTTT	CASSRSGGADTQYF
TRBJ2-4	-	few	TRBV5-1	TGCGCCAGCAGCGACGCCAGGGTAGCCAAAAACATTCAGTACTTC	CASSDARVAKNIQYF
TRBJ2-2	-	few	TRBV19	TGTGCCAGTAGTATTAGCCATCCCGGGGAGCTGTTTTTT	CASSISHPGELFF
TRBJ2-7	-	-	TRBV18	TGTGCCAGCTCGCCGCTGCGTGGAGGGGGCCGGTACGAGCAGTACTTC	CASSPLRGGGRYEQYF